These T cell receptor beta chains were read from a single sample in a study of metastatic and nonmetastatic thyroid tumors. With MiXCR, TCRdb reprocessed the PCR reads. The sample lists some 14,000 clones, about 31% seen once, with roughly 25% in the top ten. The specimen was tumor tissue. The receptors stem from a female donor with papillary thyroid cancer or a benign thyroid nodule (not recorded which). Some clones in this sample may be carry-over from other donors' samples. The CDR3 runs from the conserved cysteine through the conserved F or W. The order of the fields is J gene, V gene, CDR3 length, clone size, CDR3 protein. Size values are once, few and many counts, or a class for expanded clones, and some rows have none.

TRBJ1-6,TRBV10-1,14,medium-sized,CASSEGGGNSPLHF
TRBJ2-4,TRBV11-2,13,many,CASSLEPEDIQYF
TRBJ2-1,TRBV19,16,many,CASSIRAGGIYNEQFF
TRBJ2-3,TRBV11-2,18,.,CASSPRGPSGRRTDTQYF
TRBJ2-7,TRBV20-1,12,.,CSAKDFLSGQYF
TRBJ2-5,TRBV11-2,13,.,CASSLAQQETQYF
TRBJ1-5,TRBV27,19,.,CASSLSPWTGSNGNQPQHF
TRBJ2-1,TRBV6-5,15,few,CASTWTSGSYNEQFF
TRBJ1-1,TRBV2,16,many,CASIRSSGRANTEAFF
TRBJ1-1,TRBV9,14,medium-sized,CASSMGQGGSEAFF
TRBJ2-1,TRBV28,15,few,CASSLGLAGFNEQFF
TRBJ1-6,TRBV6-5,18,large,CASSYSIPTAGGNSPLHF
TRBJ2-2,TRBV7-6,15,.,CASSLRSGGEGELFF
TRBJ2-7,TRBV4-2,15,.,CASSQDSGGAYEQYF
TRBJ2-5,TRBV27,14,few,CASSFRGRGETKYF
TRBJ2-3,TRBV5-1,13,once,CTSREGFSDTQYF
TRBJ1-1,TRBV2,14,many,CASKPGQSRTEAFF
TRBJ1-2,TRBV5-6,14,many,CASSWDRGLSGYTF
TRBJ2-2,TRBV7-2,16,.,CASSLAGGRNTGELFF
TRBJ2-1,TRBV12-3/TRBV12-4,13,medium-sized,CASRTDRGYEQFF
TRBJ2-2,TRBV28,15,medium-sized,CASSLDGLRTGELFF
TRBJ2-2,TRBV4-2,15,.,CASSHSQDNTGELFF
TRBJ1-2,TRBV18,14,many,CASSPPIQGWLGSF
TRBJ2-1,TRBV10-3,13,many,CAIQPSGSNEQFF
TRBJ1-2,TRBV6-1,16,few,CASSQTGTKKGNGYTF
TRBJ2-3,TRBV25-1,14,many,CASSGTSGTDTQYF
TRBJ2-2,TRBV2,14,few,CASRGVSNTGELFF
TRBJ2-3,TRBV4-1,13,.,CASSQAGSDTQYF
TRBJ2-3,TRBV5-1,13,.,CASSLDFADTQYF